The source of this T cell receptor beta chain is a study of vaccination and CD4 T cells after COVID-19. Sequencing of DNA taken from cultured CD4+ T cells relied on the Oncomine TCR Beta short-read assay. Using its own MiXCR run on the PCR reads, TCRdb lists one record per CDR3 protein. The table lists tens of thousands of distinct CDR3 sequences, roughly 64% of them singletons. The treatment was: approximately nine-day PBMC culture with coronavirus spike peptide pools or control peptides (ViraFEST assay). Concerning this clonotype itself: Antigen specificity is unknown.

The CDR3 is made up of 15 amino acids. Per germline, CDR1 LNHDA and CDR2 SQIVND (reference sequence). V was clipped by 6 bases and J by 0 bases; unmatched bases: 5. Sequenced material: CD4+ T cells from blood, cultured in vitro. The gene calls are TRBV19 and TRBJ2-3; 8 bases fit TRBD2. The receptor comes from a human donor who had recovered from COVID-19. CDR3 sequence: CASSGLAASTDTQYF. The CDR3 nucleotides are TGTGCCAGTAGCGGACTAGCTGCAAGCACAGATACGCAGTATTTT.